The clone carrying this T cell receptor beta chain was recorded only once. This sample is drawn from a study of cytomegalovirus exposure and HLA in healthy donors. 60 Vbeta and 13 Jbeta primers were used in PCR. The method was immunoSEQ multiplex PCR; TCRdb's version includes in-frame clones alone and lacks a portion of them. This sample has about 220,000 clones, with more than 65% found just once. The CDR3 is 18 amino acids. The sample taken for sequencing was PBMCs. This clonotype was sampled from a man between 18 and 35 years old in good health and CMV-seronegative. The rearrangement uses TRBV1 and TRBJ1-5. TRBV1 is shown as a pseudogene. The CDR3 reads CTSSRGVVFGGTNQPQHF. The CDR3 DNA sequence: TGCACCAGCAGCCGCGGGGTGGTGTTTGGGGGAACCAATCAGCCCCAGCATTTT.